These T cell receptor beta chains were read from a single sample in a study of blood T cell repertoires in COVID-19. Sequencing used immunoSEQ multiplex PCR; TCRdb keeps in-frame clones, though not all of them. The sample records 200,000 to 250,000 clones, 65% to 90% being singletons. Sequencing was performed on peripheral blood. These receptors came from a woman aged 50 to 60 with acute or convalescent COVID-19. CDR3s include the opening cysteine and the closing phenylalanine or tryptophan. The order of the fields is clone size, J gene, V gene, D gene, CDR3 protein, CDR3 DNA. A D gene is named only where the DNA matches it firmly. Clone sizes are given selectively: once, few, many, or a class where the clone is expanded.

clone_size: -
j_call: TRBJ1-4
v_call: TRBV28
d_call: -
cdr3_aa: CASTPRTKTNEKLFF
cdr3_nt: TGTGCCAGCACCCCCAGGACAAAAACTAATGAAAAACTGTTTTTT

clone_size: -
j_call: TRBJ1-1
v_call: TRBV9
d_call: TRBD1
cdr3_aa: CASSVAGQGTEAFF
cdr3_nt: TGTGCCAGCAGCGTAGCTGGACAGGGAACTGAAGCTTTCTTT

clone_size: -
j_call: TRBJ1-2
v_call: TRBV5-5
d_call: TRBD1
cdr3_aa: CASSLAGGRGYTF
cdr3_nt: TGTGCCAGCAGCTTAGCAGGGGGCAGGGGCTACACCTTC

clone_size: many
j_call: TRBJ1-2
v_call: TRBV5-5
d_call: TRBD1
cdr3_aa: CASSLLDRGGGYTF
cdr3_nt: TGTGCCAGCAGCTTGCTGGACAGGGGCGGCGGCTACACCTTC

clone_size: -
j_call: TRBJ2-4
v_call: TRBV19
d_call: -
cdr3_aa: CASSALRERNIQYF
cdr3_nt: TGTGCCAGTAGTGCCCTCCGGGAGAGAAACATTCAGTACTTC

clone_size: few
j_call: TRBJ1-2
v_call: TRBV28
d_call: TRBD1
cdr3_aa: CASRTGNYGYTF
cdr3_nt: TGTGCCAGCAGGACAGGGAACTATGGCTACACCTTC

clone_size: -
j_call: TRBJ2-7
v_call: TRBV27
d_call: TRBD2
cdr3_aa: CASSFGLAGGYEQYF
cdr3_nt: TGTGCCAGCAGTTTCGGACTAGCGGGAGGGTACGAGCAGTACTTC

clone_size: once
j_call: TRBJ2-5
v_call: TRBV7-2
d_call: -
cdr3_aa: CASSSGGTQYF
cdr3_nt: TGTGCCAGCAGCTCCGGCGGGACCCAGTACTTC

clone_size: -
j_call: TRBJ1-5
v_call: TRBV19
d_call: TRBD1
cdr3_aa: CASSKDRELWQPQHF
cdr3_nt: TGTGCCAGTAGCAAGGACAGGGAACTTTGGCAGCCCCAGCATTTT

clone_size: -
j_call: TRBJ2-2
v_call: TRBV7-8
d_call: -
cdr3_aa: CASSLDSGVNTGELFF
cdr3_nt: TGTGCCAGCAGCTTAGATAGCGGAGTTAACACCGGGGAGCTGTTTTTT

clone_size: -
j_call: TRBJ1-4
v_call: TRBV3-1/TRBV3-2
d_call: -
cdr3_aa: CASSQNSGPNEKLFF
cdr3_nt: TGTGCCAGCAGCCAAAACTCAGGGCCTAATGAAAAACTGTTTTTT

clone_size: -
j_call: TRBJ2-3
v_call: TRBV2
d_call: -
cdr3_aa: CASSTGIPDTQYF
cdr3_nt: TGTGCCAGCAGCACAGGGATACCAGATACGCAGTATTTT

clone_size: -
j_call: TRBJ1-2
v_call: TRBV6-1
d_call: TRBD1
cdr3_aa: CASSEQGGGYGYTF
cdr3_nt: TGTGCCAGCAGTGAACAGGGGGGTGGCTATGGCTACACCTTC

clone_size: -
j_call: TRBJ2-1
v_call: TRBV11-3
d_call: TRBD2
cdr3_aa: CASSQGTSGSHEQFF
cdr3_nt: TGTGCCAGCAGCCAAGGGACTAGCGGGAGCCATGAGCAGTTCTTC

clone_size: -
j_call: TRBJ1-5
v_call: TRBV2
d_call: -
cdr3_aa: CASSEDRVRQPQHF
cdr3_nt: TGTGCCAGCAGTGAAGACAGGGTTAGGCAGCCCCAGCATTTT

clone_size: -
j_call: TRBJ1-2
v_call: TRBV6-5
d_call: TRBD1
cdr3_aa: CASMRGRYVDGYTF
cdr3_nt: TGTGCCAGCATGAGGGGGCGGTATGTTGATGGCTACACCTTC

clone_size: -
j_call: TRBJ1-4
v_call: TRBV11-2
d_call: -
cdr3_aa: CASSPRPGENEKLFF
cdr3_nt: TGTGCCAGCAGCCCCCGTCCAGGGGAGAACGAAAAACTGTTTTTT

clone_size: -
j_call: TRBJ2-2
v_call: TRBV2
d_call: TRBD2
cdr3_aa: CASTREGLAGELFF
cdr3_nt: TGTGCCAGCACGAGGGAGGGCCTCGCCGGGGAGCTGTTTTTT

clone_size: -
j_call: TRBJ2-2
v_call: TRBV28
d_call: TRBD1
cdr3_aa: CASRRTGNTGELFF
cdr3_nt: TGTGCCAGCAGACGGACAGGAAACACCGGGGAGCTGTTTTTT

clone_size: -
j_call: TRBJ2-5
v_call: TRBV5-4
d_call: TRBD2
cdr3_aa: CASSTRTSGGALAQYF
cdr3_nt: TGTGCCAGCAGCACCCGGACTAGCGGGGGGGCCTTGGCCCAGTACTTC